This T cell receptor (beta chain) was sequenced for a study of T cells in Graves' hyperthyroidism and ophthalmopathy. Study information: Peripheral blood was collected at initial diagnosis, before any treatment. Study-wide points: The model identified upcoming ophthalmopathy a median about six months ahead of onset.

This clonotype was seen at least ten times. Its cognate antigen is unknown. Amplification of TCR beta CDR3 regions was performed using RNA transcripts as template. TCR CDR3 underwent first-round RT-PCR with the HTBI primer set. TCRdb re-derived calls from the multiplex PCR reads in MiXCR, one entry per CDR3 protein. The repertoire includes about 590,000 distinct CDR3 sequences, more than 15% of them detected once, and approximately 7% sits in the top ten. Stable disease denoted Graves' hyperthyroidism without ophthalmopathy progression within 18 months. The clonotype was recovered from a woman aged 25 to 45 with Graves' hyperthyroidism. The specimen sequenced was blood.

Here the CDR3 reads CASSSLTGYEQYF. CDR3 nucleotide sequence: TGTGCCAGCAGCTCACTGACAGGCTACGAGCAGTACTTC. J is TRBJ2-7 and V is TRBV28; possible D gene TRBD1, 6 bases. V lost 6 bases, J lost 3 bases, and 12 bases lay in between. The CDR3 sequence is 13 residues long. CDR1 and CDR2 from the germline V gene are MDHEN and SYDVKM.